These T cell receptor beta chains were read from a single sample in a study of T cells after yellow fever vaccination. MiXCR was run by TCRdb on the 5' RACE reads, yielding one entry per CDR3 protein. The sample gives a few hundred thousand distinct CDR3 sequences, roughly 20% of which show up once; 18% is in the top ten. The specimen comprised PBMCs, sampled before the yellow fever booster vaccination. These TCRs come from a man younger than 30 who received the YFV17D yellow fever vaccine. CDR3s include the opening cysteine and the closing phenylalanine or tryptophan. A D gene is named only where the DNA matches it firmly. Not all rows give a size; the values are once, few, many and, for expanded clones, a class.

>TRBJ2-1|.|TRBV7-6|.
CATRATAGAKFF
TGTGCCACCAGGGCGACTGCGGGGGCTAAGTTCTTC
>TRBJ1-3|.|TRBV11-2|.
CASSGPGAFGNTIYF
TGTGCCAGCAGCGGGCCGGGGGCTTTTGGAAACACCATATATTTT
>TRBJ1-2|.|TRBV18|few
CASSPPGPSGYTF
TGTGCCAGCTCACCACCAGGGCCATCTGGCTACACCTTC
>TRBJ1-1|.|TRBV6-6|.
CASSTPPTEAFF
TGTGCCAGCAGTACCCCCCCCACTGAAGCTTTCTTT
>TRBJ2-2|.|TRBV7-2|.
CASRMNTGELFF
TGTGCCAGCAGGATGAACACCGGGGAGCTGTTTTTT
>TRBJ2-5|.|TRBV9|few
CASSVEDIQETQYF
TGTGCCAGCAGCGTAGAAGACATTCAAGAGACCCAGTACTTC
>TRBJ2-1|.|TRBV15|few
CATSSNIEQFF
TGTGCCACCAGCAGTAATATTGAGCAGTTCTTC
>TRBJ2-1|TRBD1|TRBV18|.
CASSDRASYNEQFF
TGTGCCAGCTCTGACAGGGCCTCCTACAATGAGCAGTTCTTC
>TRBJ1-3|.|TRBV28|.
CASTLGFSGNTIYF
TGTGCCAGCACACTCGGGTTCTCTGGAAACACCATATATTTT
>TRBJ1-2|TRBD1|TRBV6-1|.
CASRRGQGSGNYGYTF
TGTGCCAGCAGACGTGGACAGGGGTCTGGTAACTATGGCTACACCTTC
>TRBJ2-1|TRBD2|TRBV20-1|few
CSARGLAGDTYNEQFF
TGCAGTGCTAGGGGTCTAGCGGGGGACACCTACAATGAGCAGTTCTTC
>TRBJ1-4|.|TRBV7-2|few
CASSLWAGDEKLFF
TGTGCCAGCAGCTTATGGGCAGGGGATGAAAAACTGTTTTTT
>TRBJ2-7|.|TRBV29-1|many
CSVEFGGYEQYF
TGCAGCGTTGAATTTGGAGGCTACGAGCAGTACTTC
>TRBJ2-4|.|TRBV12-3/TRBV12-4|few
CASSPGQSSGIQYF
TGTGCCAGCAGTCCGGGACAAAGTAGTGGCATTCAGTACTTC
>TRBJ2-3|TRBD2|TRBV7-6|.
CASSLAVAGGLTDTQYF
TGTGCCAGCAGCTTAGCGGTAGCGGGGGGGCTGACAGATACGCAGTATTTT
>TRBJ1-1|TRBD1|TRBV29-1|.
CSAGTGVDSTEAFF
TGCAGCGCCGGGACAGGGGTCGACAGCACTGAAGCTTTCTTT
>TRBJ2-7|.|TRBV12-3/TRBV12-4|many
CASSLEAGPHEQYF
TGTGCCAGCAGTTTAGAAGCAGGGCCCCACGAGCAGTACTTC
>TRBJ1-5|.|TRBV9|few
CASSVAATGDQPQHF
TGTGCCAGCAGCGTTGCGGCGACTGGGGATCAGCCCCAGCATTTT
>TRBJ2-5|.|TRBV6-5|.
CASSYSGVAGGGETQYF
TGTGCCAGCAGTTACTCAGGGGTAGCAGGGGGGGGAGAGACCCAGTACTTC
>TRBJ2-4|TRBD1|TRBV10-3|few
CAISESKDRGDIQYF
TGTGCCATCAGTGAGTCGAAGGACAGGGGGGACATTCAGTACTTC
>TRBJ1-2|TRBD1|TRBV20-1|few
CRVGQGTNYGYTF
TGCCGGGTTGGACAGGGCACTAACTATGGCTACACCTTC
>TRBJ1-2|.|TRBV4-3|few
CASSQDQSGRGGYTF
TGCGCCAGCAGCCAAGATCAGTCGGGGCGCGGTGGCTACACCTTC
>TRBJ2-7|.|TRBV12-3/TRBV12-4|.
CASRVGSEQYF
TGTGCCAGCAGGGTGGGTAGCGAGCAGTACTTC
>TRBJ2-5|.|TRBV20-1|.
CSATVGASKGTQYF
TGCAGTGCTACCGTCGGGGCTAGTAAGGGGACCCAGTACTTC
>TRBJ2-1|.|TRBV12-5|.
CASGFAGGNEQFF
TGTGCTAGTGGTTTTGCCGGGGGCAATGAGCAGTTCTTC
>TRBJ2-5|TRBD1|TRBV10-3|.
CAIRVTGDQETQYF
TGTGCCATCAGGGTCACAGGGGACCAAGAGACCCAGTACTTC
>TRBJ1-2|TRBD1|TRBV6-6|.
CASRRQGGGYTF
TGTGCCAGCAGACGACAGGGCGGAGGCTACACCTTC
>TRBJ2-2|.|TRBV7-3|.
CASTAGDTGELFF
TGTGCCAGCACGGCAGGGGACACCGGGGAGCTGTTTTTT
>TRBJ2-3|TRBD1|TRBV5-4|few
CASHLKGGFTDTQYF
TGTGCCAGTCATCTAAAAGGGGGCTTCACAGATACGCAGTATTTT
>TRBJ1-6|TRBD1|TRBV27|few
CASSWGQGNSPLHF
TGTGCCAGCAGTTGGGGACAGGGGAACTCACCCCTCCACTTT
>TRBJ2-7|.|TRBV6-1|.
CASIRDLGSYEQYF
TGTGCCAGCATTCGGGACCTAGGGAGTTACGAGCAGTACTTC
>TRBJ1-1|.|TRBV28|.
CASSAPRTGAAEAFF
TGTGCCAGCAGTGCCCCTCGGACGGGGGCCGCTGAAGCTTTCTTT
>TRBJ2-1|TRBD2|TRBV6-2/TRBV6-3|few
CASSYPRGLAADEQFF
TGTGCCAGCAGTTACCCTAGGGGACTAGCGGCTGATGAGCAGTTCTTC
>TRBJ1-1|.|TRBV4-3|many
CASSQSYRVNTEAFF
TGCGCCAGCAGCCAATCCTACCGAGTTAACACTGAAGCTTTCTTT
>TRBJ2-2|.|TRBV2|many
CASSEGKNTGELFF
TGTGCCAGCAGTGAAGGCAAGAACACCGGGGAGCTGTTTTTT
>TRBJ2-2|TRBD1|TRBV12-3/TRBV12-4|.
CASSSYGTGHTGELFF
TGTGCCAGCAGCTCCTACGGGACAGGTCACACCGGGGAGCTGTTTTTT
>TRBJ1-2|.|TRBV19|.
CASTPGVGRYGYTF
TGTGCCAGTACGCCAGGGGTTGGGCGCTATGGCTACACCTTC
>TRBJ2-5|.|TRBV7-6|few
CASSLVPDSETQYF
TGTGCCAGCAGCTTAGTCCCGGACTCAGAGACCCAGTACTTC
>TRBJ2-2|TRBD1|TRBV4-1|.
CASSHSGQGTNTGELFF
TGCGCCAGCAGCCATTCGGGACAGGGGACCAACACCGGGGAGCTGTTTTTT
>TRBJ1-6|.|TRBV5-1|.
CASSLNTAYDSPLHF
TGCGCCAGCAGCTTGAACACGGCATACGATTCACCCCTCCACTTT
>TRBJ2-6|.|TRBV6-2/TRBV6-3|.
CASTAASGANVLTF
TGTGCCAGTACCGCGGCCTCTGGGGCCAACGTCCTGACTTTC
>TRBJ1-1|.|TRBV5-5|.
CASSVGHLTEAFF
TGTGCCAGCAGCGTGGGACACCTCACTGAAGCTTTCTTT
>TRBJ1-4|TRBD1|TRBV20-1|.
CSARGQTGWNEKLFF
TGCAGTGCTAGAGGGCAGACAGGGTGGAATGAAAAACTGTTTTTT
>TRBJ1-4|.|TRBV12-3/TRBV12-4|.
CASSPRHPTNEKLFF
TGTGCCAGCAGTCCCAGACACCCAACTAATGAAAAACTGTTTTTT
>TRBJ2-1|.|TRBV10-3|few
CAISESLNGEFF
TGTGCCATCAGTGAGTCCTTAAACGGAGAGTTCTTC
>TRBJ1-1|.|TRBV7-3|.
CASSLDSRNTEAFF
TGTGCCAGCAGCTTAGACAGCCGAAACACTGAAGCTTTCTTT
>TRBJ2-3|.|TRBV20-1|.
CSARDADRTTDTQYF
TGCAGTGCTAGAGATGCGGACCGTACCACAGATACGCAGTATTTT
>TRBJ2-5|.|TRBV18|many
CASSPAGSETQYF
TGTGCCAGCTCACCAGCGGGGAGCGAGACCCAGTACTTC
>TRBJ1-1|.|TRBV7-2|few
CASSLHPKTEAFF
TGTGCCAGCAGCCTCCACCCGAAGACTGAAGCTTTCTTT
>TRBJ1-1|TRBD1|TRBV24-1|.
CATATGGSEAFF
TGTGCCACCGCGACAGGGGGGTCCGAAGCTTTCTTT
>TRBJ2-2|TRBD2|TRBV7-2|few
CASSRTSGVPGELFF
TGTGCCAGCAGCCGGACTAGCGGCGTACCCGGGGAGCTGTTTTTT
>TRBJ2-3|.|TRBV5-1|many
CASSLTVTDTQYF
TGCGCCAGCAGCTTGACAGTAACAGATACGCAGTATTTT
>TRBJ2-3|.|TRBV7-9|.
CASSQGQAPQYF
TGTGCCAGCAGTCAGGGGCAAGCCCCACAGTATTTT
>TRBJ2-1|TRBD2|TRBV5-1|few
CASRSAGSSYNEQFF
TGCGCCAGCAGATCAGCGGGGAGCTCCTACAATGAGCAGTTCTTC
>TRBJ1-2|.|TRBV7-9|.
CASSFGQDGYTF
TGTGCCAGCAGCTTTGGGCAGGATGGCTACACCTTC
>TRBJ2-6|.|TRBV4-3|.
CASSHAGSSGANVLTF
TGCGCCAGCAGCCATGCAGGGTCCTCTGGGGCCAACGTCCTGACTTTC
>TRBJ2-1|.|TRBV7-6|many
CASSLDRPSSYNEQFF
TGTGCCAGCAGCTTAGACCGCCCGAGCTCCTACAATGAGCAGTTCTTC